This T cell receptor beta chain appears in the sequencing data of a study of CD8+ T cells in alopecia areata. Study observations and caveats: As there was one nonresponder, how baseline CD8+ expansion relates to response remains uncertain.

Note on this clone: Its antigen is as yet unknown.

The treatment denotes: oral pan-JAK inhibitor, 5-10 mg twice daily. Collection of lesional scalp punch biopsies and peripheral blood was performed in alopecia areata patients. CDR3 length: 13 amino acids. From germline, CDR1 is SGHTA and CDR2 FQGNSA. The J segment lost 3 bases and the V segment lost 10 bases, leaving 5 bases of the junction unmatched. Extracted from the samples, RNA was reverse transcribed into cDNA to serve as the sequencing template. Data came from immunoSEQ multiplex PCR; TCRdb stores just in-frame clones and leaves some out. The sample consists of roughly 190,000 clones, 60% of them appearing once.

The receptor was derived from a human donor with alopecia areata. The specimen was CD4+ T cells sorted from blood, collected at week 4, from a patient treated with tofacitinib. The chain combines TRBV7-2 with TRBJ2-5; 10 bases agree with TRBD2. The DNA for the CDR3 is TGTGCCACCTCGAGCGGGGGGGAAGAGACCCAGTACTTC. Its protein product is CATSSGGEETQYF.